Here is one T cell receptor (beta chain) with its context. Per the original methods: Amplification of reference gene primers was used by the study to estimate nucleated cell counts. The assay was immunoSEQ multiplex PCR, and TCRdb's table has in-frame clones only and misses some. V and J calls and clone size are as listed in that table; D and trimming were resolved from the DNA. The sample contains approximately 150,000 clones, 80% to 90% of which appear only once. The data derive from a study of blood T cell repertoires in COVID-19. Study-wide context: COVID-19 samples from acute and convalescent phases originated in the United States, Italy and Spain.

The sample comprised peripheral blood. This sequence was found in an older woman with acute or convalescent COVID-19.

The DNA of the CDR3 is TGTGCCAGCAGCTTTAGCGGGAGCTTCACTGAAGCTTTCTTT. Protein product: CASSFSGSFTEAFF. The chain recombines TRBV7-2 with TRBJ1-1; unclear D gene. The CDR3 totals 14 residues. The V end was cut by 3 bases, the J end by 4 bases, with 12 bases between. From germline, CDR1 is SGHTA and CDR2 FQGNSA.